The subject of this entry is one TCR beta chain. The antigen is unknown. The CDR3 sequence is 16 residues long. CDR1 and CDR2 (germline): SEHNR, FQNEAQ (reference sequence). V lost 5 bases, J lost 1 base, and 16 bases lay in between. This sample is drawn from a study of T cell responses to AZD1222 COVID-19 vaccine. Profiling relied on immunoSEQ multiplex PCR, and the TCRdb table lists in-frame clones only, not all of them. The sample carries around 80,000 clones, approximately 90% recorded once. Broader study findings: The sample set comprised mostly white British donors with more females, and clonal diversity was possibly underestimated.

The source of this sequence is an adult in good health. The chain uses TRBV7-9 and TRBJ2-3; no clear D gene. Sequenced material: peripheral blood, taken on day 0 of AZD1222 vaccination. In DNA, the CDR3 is TGTGCCAGCAGCCCCCGTTTTACAACGGGCACAGATACGCAGTATTTT. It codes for CASSPRFTTGTDTQYF. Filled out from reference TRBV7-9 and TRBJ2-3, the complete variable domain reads DTGVSQNPRHKITKRGQNVTFRCDPISEHNRLYWYRQTLGQGPEFLTYFQNEAQLEKSRLLSDRFSAERPKGSFSTLEIQRTEQGDSAMYLCASSPRFTTGTDTQYFGPGTRLTVL.